This T cell receptor (beta chain) emerged from a study of vaccination and CD4 T cells after COVID-19. Study results and limitations: Convalescent patients' vaccine-specific clones were spike mono-reactive in 304 of 307 cases.

Treatment indicated: approximately 11-day PBMC culture with coronavirus spike peptide pools or control peptides (ViraFEST assay). Scientists ran DNA taken from cultured CD4+ T cells through the Oncomine TCR Beta short-read assay for sequencing. TCRdb recomputed calls from the PCR reads with MiXCR, one row per CDR3 protein. The sample contains roughly 12,000 distinct CDR3 sequences, 30% to 40% of which appear only once. A remark on this clonotype: The antigen is unknown.

The sample here was CD4+ T cells from blood, cultured in vitro, taken before SARS-CoV-2 vaccination. This clonotype was sampled from a human donor who received a COVID-19 vaccine.

This CDR3 reads CASSYSAGANYGYTF. Written as DNA, the CDR3 is TGTGCCAGCAGTTACTCGGCAGGGGCTAACTATGGCTACACCTTC. V is TRBV6-5 and J is TRBJ1-2; D might be TRBD1 (6 bases). The germline V and J ends were trimmed by 0 bases and 0 bases, with 8 bases remaining between them. CDR3 length: 15 residues. Germline-derived CDR1 and CDR2 are MNHEY and SVGAGI.